This T cell receptor (beta chain) was sequenced in a study of shared clonotypes between healthy human individuals. Study-wide results and caveats: Generation of non-shared clonotypes was less probable than generation of clonotypes shared by all four donors.

The table came from immunoSEQ multiplex PCR; TCRdb's copy has only in-frame clones and leaves some out. In the table there are about 2.3 million clones, 93% of which are singletons. J was trimmed by 0 bases and V by 2 bases; bases with no gene match: 4. The CDR3 contains 15 residues. Germline V gene data show CDR1 as SGHDT and CDR2 as YYEEEE. About this clone itself: Its target is not known.

The split of CD4+ cells yielded CD45RA+ naive and CD45RA-negative memory subsets. What was sequenced was naive CD4+ T cells from PBMCs. Documented subset: CD45RA+ positively selected. The TCR originated in a man younger than 35 in good health. Some clones in this sample may be carry-over from other donors' samples. The chain employs TRBV5-6 and TRBJ2-5; 7 bases map to TRBD1. The CDR3 sequence is CASSLPTGDQETQYF. CDR3 sequence (DNA): TGTGCCAGCAGCTTACCCACAGGGGACCAAGAGACCCAGTACTTC.